A single sample gave rise to the 9 T cell receptor beta chains below, sequenced in a study of blood T cell repertoires in COVID-19 (dated by TCRdb to the early 2020s). Library prep was done by the immunoSEQ multiplex PCR assay. TCRdb took this table from immuneACCESS and kept in-frame rearrangements with V and J called. Such tables lack part of the clones; where checked against another copy, unresolved V genes explain under half of the gap, and the rest is unexplained. The sample has 300,000 to 350,000 clones on record, around 82% of them singletons. The top ten constitute around 3% of the sample. Sequencing was done on a sample of peripheral blood. All receptors derive from a man aged 25-45 years with active or convalescent COVID-19.

Only a few counts were recorded for this clone. This rearrangement joins TRBV5-5 to TRBJ2-3, with 11 bases lining up with TRBD2. The germline V gene encodes CDR1 SGHKS and CDR2 YYEKEE (reference sequence). V dropped 4 bases and J dropped 2; count of bases not matched to a gene: 6. This CDR3 region has 16 residues. The CDR3: CASSPRLAGPTDTQYF. As DNA, the CDR3 is TGTGCCAGCAGCCCCCGACTAGCGGGGCCCACAGATACGCAGTATTTT.

This sequence joins TRBV3-1 (or the pseudogene TRBV3-2) and TRBJ2-2, with TRBD2 matching over 8 bases. This CDR3 comprises 15 residues. CDR1 LGHDT and CDR2 YNNKEL come from the germline V gene (reference sequence). Trimming cost V 3 bases and J 6 bases; bases outside gene matches: 6. The CDR3 loop reads CASSQYYGGAGELFF. CDR3 DNA: TGTGCCAGCAGCCAGTATTACGGGGGGGCCGGGGAGCTGTTTTTT.

CDR3 loop: CSAWGDHVAFF. CDR3 in DNA: TGCAGTGCTTGGGGGGACCACGTAGCTTTCTTT. V usage is TRBV20-1 and J usage is TRBJ1-1, with TRBD1 as a possible D gene (5 bases). The CDR3 is 11 residues long. V dropped 5 bases and J dropped 10 bases, with 14 bases sitting between them. The germline gives CDR1 DFQATT, CDR2 SNEGSKA (reference sequence).

The rearrangement joins TRBV5-4 to TRBJ2-5; 9 bases fit TRBD2. CDR1 SGHNT and CDR2 YYREEE come from the germline V gene (reference sequence). V shed 1 base, J shed 5 bases, and the junction held 9 bases outside the gene matches. This CDR3 region has 16 residues. The CDR3 here is CASSLSSGSFIETQYF. The CDR3 bases are TGTGCCAGCAGCTTGAGTAGCGGGAGTTTTATTGAGACCCAGTACTTC.

V and J are TRBV7-6 and TRBJ2-5, with 7 bases fitting TRBD2. The V segment lost 5 bases and the J segment 1 base; nucleotides outside the gene matches: 7. Germline assignment: CDR1 SGHVS and CDR2 FNYEAQ. The CDR3 runs to 15 residues. CDR3 sequence (DNA): TGTGCCAGCAGCAGAAGGGGAGGGATCCAAGAGACCCAGTACTTC. Amino acid sequence: CASSRRGGIQETQYF.

The chain couples TRBV5-8 to TRBJ2-5; tentatively, D is TRBD1 (6 bases). This CDR3 is built from 13 residues. Trimming shortened V by 2 bases and J by 4 bases, and 9 bases separated the two germline ends. Germline CDR1 SGHTS, CDR2 YDEGEE. The CDR3 region is CASSFRGSETQYF. The DNA of the CDR3 is TGTGCCAGCAGCTTCAGGGGATCAGAGACCCAGTACTTC.

The rearrangement uses TRBV2 and TRBJ2-1, with D possibly matching TRBD2 (7 bases). Trimming cost V 6 bases and J 12 bases, with 18 bases left between them. The germline gives CDR1 SNHLY, CDR2 FYNNEI. CDR3 size: 13 residues. The CDR3: CASRGGTKIGQFF. The CDR3 coding sequence is TGTGCCAGCAGAGGGGGGACTAAGATCGGGCAGTTCTTC.

This chain's CDR3 is CASSSAQGAEDTQYF. The CDR3 nucleotides read TGTGCCAGCAGCTCAGCCCAGGGGGCTGAGGATACGCAGTATTTT. This chain joins TRBV7-2 and TRBJ2-3; TRBD1 aligns across 8 bases. V dropped 4 bases and J dropped 6; count of bases not matched to a gene: 9. Germline assignment: CDR1 SGHTA and CDR2 FQGNSA. This CDR3 is 15 amino acids long.

V gene TRBV7-2 combines with J gene TRBJ1-2; no firm D call. Trimming removed 1 base at V and 3 bases at J, with 12 bases between. The CDR3 spans 15 residues. Germline CDR1 reads SGHTA; CDR2 reads FQGNSA. CDR3 nucleotide sequence: TGTGCCAGCAGCTTAGGGGCCGGGGTTGACTATGGCTACACCTTC. This sequence encodes CASSLGAGVDYGYTF.